One TCR beta chain is described in this entry. What antigen it recognizes has not been identified. Qualities for individual bases were not recorded, and no much larger clone is one base off. In total, 500 to 700 healthy bone marrow donors made up the cohort. At the time of sampling, all cohort members were nominally healthy, though unrecorded immune exposures were likely present. The donor was CMV seropositive and belonged to the group of 270 or so seropositive cohort members. Every donor gave a peripheral blood sample, and the peripheral blood mononuclear cells from that sample were used for TCR beta sequencing. The Qiagen DNeasy Blood Extraction Kit was used to extract genomic DNA from the blood cell samples. These data come from a study of cytomegalovirus exposure and HLA in healthy donors (dated by TCRdb to the late 2010s). General notes on the study: An earlier analysis of approximately 550 of the donors reported more than 250 Gb of sequence data and some 120 million unique TCR beta sequences from 150 million to 200 million T cells. An early release covering roughly 580 HLA-typed donors comprised approximately 290 gigabases of sequencing data and approximately 85 million unique TCR sequences. Among the roughly 400 genotyped donors, around 81% belonged to the genetic ancestry cluster associated with self-reported Caucasian donors. The aim of the study was to test whether cataloging public T cell receptors could identify signatures of past pathogen exposure. The study profiled the T cell repertoires of about 640 subjects by immunosequencing and related them to cytomegalovirus serostatus. A separate validation cohort of roughly 110 different subjects was used in addition to the approximately 700-subject first cohort. To predict cytomegalovirus infection status, the study combined high-throughput TCR immunosequencing, statistical association of individual TCRs with disease status, and machine learning. A later analysis re-examined previously published TCR beta repertoires from 610 or so donors and added high-resolution HLA genotyping to investigate patterns of TCR occurrence. Rather than drawing on any new phenotypic data, the later analysis identified candidate immune exposures from TCR beta sequences and the way those sequences occurred across donors. To decide whether each TCR beta V gene segment behaved as functional or pseudogenic, an earlier analysis of nearly 600 of the donors relied on high-throughput TCR beta sequencing. Donor age, sex, ethnicity and CMV serostatus were collected together with the repertoire data. Genome-wide SNP genotypes for about 65% of the 666 donors were used in a later genetic analysis, which treated that subset as a discovery cohort. Every repertoire in the discovery cohort had been generated on one and the same sequencing platform. Class I and class II HLA loci were covered by the typing at four-digit resolution. Typing coverage differed by locus: A, B, C, DRB1 and DQB1 were typed in about 620-640 donors, DQA1 in approximately 520, DPA1 in around 580, and DPB1 in 400 to 490. Five DR-DQ haplotypes were handled as single units for association and clustering because linkage in the cohort was strong. Across under 500 genotyped donors of the cohort, an average of roughly 250,000 unique TCR beta nucleotide sequences per donor were sequenced, and around 20% of those sequences were non-productive. Overall study results and their limits: In both the original and validation cohorts, the classifier was reported to diagnose cytomegalovirus status with high specificity and sensitivity. A later genetic analysis reported fewer N-insertions in productive TCRs among donors in an Asian-associated ancestry cluster than the approximately 700-donor mean. A later genetic analysis associated a missense DCLRE1C variant with V-gene and J-gene trimming of TCR beta chains, and an independent cohort replicated the association. A few of the identified cytomegalovirus-associated TCR beta chains were confirmed in vitro to be specific for cytomegalovirus antigens. According to the authors, the approach could potentially be generalized to other disease states and immunological phenotypes. According to a later analysis, most CMV-associated TCR beta chains appeared to be HLA-restricted, and the HLA associations seemed to be driven largely by CMV exposure. Linkage disequilibrium might explain the correlated functional status among segregating V segments, but an unknown experimental factor could not be excluded. A further reported finding was that TCR beta sequences accurately predicted the HLA-A and HLA-B alleles for most subjects in the first cohort. In an earlier analysis of about 600 of the donors, most TCR beta V segments appeared in productive rearrangements about 90% or about 30% of the time, broadly matching IMGT annotations. Because counts were too low, seventeen rarely observed V segments, including chromosome 9 orphons, were excluded from the earlier analysis of some 540 of the donors. Most TCR sequences were observed very rarely across donors, whereas some public TCRs were present in many individuals. The presence/absence analyses assumed that sequencing depth was roughly uniform across donors, and that assumption may not be true. In a later analysis, 15,000 to 20,000 TCR beta sequences were associated with specific HLA alleles at a false discovery rate of 0.05. When HLA alleles, especially DR and DQ, strongly co-occurred, TCR associations were difficult to assign to individual alleles. Because some donors lacked HLA typing at each locus, the association tests relied only on the typed subset. The study listed 150 to 200 TCR beta chains as associated with cytomegalovirus. The 87-base-pair reads could not distinguish some IMGT-functional V segments, including TRBV6-2 and TRBV6-3, so those segments were excluded. In a later analysis, TCR association rates were found to vary across HLA loci, with the most associated TCRs seen for DRB1 alleles and the fewest for HLA-C alleles. The sequencing pipeline was judged likely to have produced a cluster of highly shared sequence variants as a technical artifact. In a later analysis, several top co-occurrence clusters were reported to appear linked to parvovirus B19, influenza, CMV and Epstein-Barr virus. Only TCR beta chains were sequenced in this cohort, and the absence of alpha or paired-chain data limited detectable features. Immune exposure information for the cohort was limited to CMV serostatus. A later analysis found that HLA-associated TCR beta chains were more clonally expanded and had lower generation probabilities than equally common non-associated chains.

From the cysteine through the phenylalanine, the CDR3 covers 15 amino acids. Of all the DNA, just the CDR3 is kept, 45 bases in frame from base 1. For this chain, trimming is 2 bases at the V end and 1 base at the J end, and the number of junction bases without a gene match is 1. Reading the germline V gene gives CDR1 LGHNA and CDR2 YNFKEQ. Library construction relied on the immunoSEQ multiplex PCR assay. For the multiplex PCR, a mixture combining 60 forward primers for TCR Vbeta segments and 13 reverse primers for TCR Jbeta segments was used. The CDR3 region of rearranged TCR beta genes was amplified from genomic DNA with a multiplex PCR assay. On the Illumina HiSeq System, the amplified TCR beta libraries were sequenced as 87-base-pair reads. Per the source publication's procedure: Across the 666 repertoires, a later analysis counted 60 million to 90 million unique TCR beta chains, about 10 million of which were shared by at least two donors. A nearest-neighbor algorithm error-corrected the raw reads and collapsed the reads into unique sequences, merging closely related sequences to remove PCR and sequencing errors. CDR3 sequences were aligned to IMGT reference sequences to assign V, D and J gene segments. Each retained sequence needed at least a six-nucleotide match to both a V gene segment and a J gene segment. Rearrangements were called productive when the CDR3 lacked stop codons and stayed in frame with V and J; all others were non-productive. CDR3 was defined according to IMGT convention as the region running from the second conserved V-encoded cysteine to the conserved J-encoded phenylalanine. The earlier analysis of some 550 of the donors excluded any sequence lacking an unambiguous match to a single V gene segment. In an earlier analysis of a few hundred of the donors, V segments were called functional above 56.7% productive rearrangements and were called segregating when the between-donor standard deviation exceeded 5%. A statistical classification framework was developed to diagnose cytomegalovirus status using the catalog of TCR beta chain sequences. In a later analysis, V and J genes were assigned by comparing TCR nucleotide sequences against IMGT/GENE-DB human TR gene sequences. Using the TCRdist pipeline, a later analysis assigned CDR3 sequences along with most-parsimonious VDJ recombination scenarios. In a later analysis, every TCR beta chain was defined by the combination of its CDR3 amino acid sequence and its V-gene family, and reads without a unique V-gene family were dropped. As a way to deal with suspected cross-contamination and a sequencing artifact, a later analysis dropped nearly 600 nucleotide sequences that were highly shared and had low generation probability. In a later analysis, a clonal expansion index for each public chain was calculated from normalized within-repertoire ranks of inferred template counts. In a later analysis, generation probabilities were computed using a VDJ recombination model fitted to out-of-frame rearrangements, and the results were checked against IGoR. In a later analysis, hypergeometric tests were used to score TCR-TCR, TCR-HLA and TCR-CMV co-occurrence, with a repertoire-size bias correction applied to TCR pairs. In a later analysis, false discovery rates were estimated by permuting HLA or CMV assignments 20 times. In a later analysis, co-occurring TCRs were grouped using DBSCAN, and TCRdist sequence similarity was added for clustering within HLA-allele-positive subsets. Repertoires with fewer than 30,000 or more than 120,000 public chains were left out of co-occurrence clustering, as were a handful of repertoires with anomalous nucleotide sharing. Entries here come from immuneACCESS through TCRdb and include only in-frame sequences with V and J called. Some clones fail to appear in such tables; in the studies checked, an unresolved V gene covers under half of the shortfall, and the cause of the remainder is unknown. That table is the source of V, J and clone size, and D and trimming were worked out from the DNA. Within this sample are 90,000 to 120,000 clones, with approximately 70% of them counted one time only. 9.5% to 13% of the sample belongs to the ten largest clones.

Material: PBMCs. The origin of this receptor is a man aged 40-55 years in good health and CMV-seropositive. In this chain, TRBV4-2 is recombined with TRBJ1-1; a stretch of 10 junction bases matches TRBD1. The CDR3 has the sequence CASSQRQGANTEAFF. In nucleotides, the sequence is TGTGCCAGCAGCCAACGACAGGGGGCGAACACTGAAGCTTTCTTT.